Listed below are T cell receptor beta chains from one sample, sequenced in a study of technical replicates of blood from several donors. The table came from immunoSEQ multiplex PCR; TCRdb's copy has only in-frame clones and leaves some out. The table records tens of thousands of clones, over 85% of them present only once. Sequencing used PBMCs. These receptors all stem from a human donor in good health. Some clones in this sample may be carry-over from other donors' samples. Both conserved end residues are part of each CDR3. Each record gives: V gene, D gene, clone size, J gene, CDR3 protein, CDR3 DNA. A D gene is named only where the DNA matches it firmly. Some rows mark clone size as missing; the rest say once, few, many or name a class of expanded clone.

TRBV6-5	-	-	TRBJ2-7	CASRSGMAYEQYF	TGTGCCAGCAGGTCAGGGATGGCTTACGAGCAGTACTTC
TRBV19	-	-	TRBJ1-6	CASKTGGSNNSPLHF	TGTGCCAGTAAAACAGGAGGGAGTAATAATTCACCCCTCCACTTT
TRBV18	TRBD1	-	TRBJ1-1	CASSQGADTEAFF	TGTGCCAGCTCACAGGGGGCAGACACTGAAGCTTTCTTT
TRBV30	-	-	TRBJ2-7	CAWAPRGSHYEQYF	TGTGCCTGGGCCCCTCGGGGGTCGCACTACGAGCAGTACTTC
TRBV7-3	TRBD1	-	TRBJ2-5	CASSLAGTDETQYF	TGTGCCAGCAGCTTAGCCGGGACAGATGAGACCCAGTACTTC
TRBV27	TRBD1	-	TRBJ1-5	CASAKNRGGMYPQHF	TGTGCCAGCGCCAAAAACAGGGGAGGTATGTATCCCCAGCATTTT
TRBV19	-	once	TRBJ1-5	CASSMKPVQPQHF	TGTGCCAGTAGTATGAAACCGGTTCAGCCCCAGCATTTT
TRBV30	-	-	TRBJ2-1	CAWSFLYNEQFF	TGTGCCTGGAGTTTCTTATACAATGAGCAGTTCTTC
TRBV6-4	TRBD2	-	TRBJ2-3	CASSDAGGSTDTQYF	TGTGCCAGCAGTGACGCGGGGGGGAGCACAGATACGCAGTATTTT
TRBV11-2	-	-	TRBJ2-1	CASSSRASGGSNNEQFF	TGTGCCAGCAGCTCAAGAGCCAGCGGCGGTAGCAACAATGAGCAGTTCTTC
TRBV11-2	-	-	TRBJ2-2	CASSPRAGGELFF	TGTGCCAGCAGCCCTCGAGCTGGCGGGGAGCTGTTTTTT
TRBV5-6	-	few	TRBJ2-3	CASSLDILGPDTQYF	TGTGCCAGCAGCTTGGACATCCTTGGGCCGGATACGCAGTATTTT
TRBV7-8	TRBD1	-	TRBJ1-2	CASSHRAGGDYGYTF	TGTGCCAGCAGCCATCGGGCAGGGGGCGACTATGGCTACACCTTC
TRBV12-5	TRBD1	-	TRBJ1-5	CASGTDNRGPQPQHF	TGTGCTAGTGGTACCGATAACAGGGGTCCCCAGCCCCAGCATTTT
TRBV27	TRBD2	few	TRBJ2-7	CASSLLAGGPREQYF	TGTGCCAGCAGTTTACTGGCGGGGGGGCCGCGCGAGCAGTACTTC
TRBV5-1	-	-	TRBJ2-5	CATAVGGGETQYF	TGCGCCACCGCGGTAGGGGGTGGCGAGACCCAGTACTTC
TRBV11-3	-	-	TRBJ2-1	CASSLRGSGEQFF	TGTGCCAGCAGCTTACGGGGGTCCGGTGAGCAGTTCTTC
TRBV30	-	-	TRBJ2-4	CAWVTSWNIQYF	TGTGCCTGGGTTACTAGCTGGAACATTCAGTACTTC
TRBV5-6	-	-	TRBJ2-7	CASSFSGTYEQYF	TGTGCCAGCAGCTTTTCCGGGACCTACGAGCAGTACTTC
TRBV27	-	-	TRBJ2-7	CASSSAQGSYEQYF	TGTGCCAGCAGTTCGGCCCAGGGGTCATACGAGCAGTACTTC
TRBV7-3	TRBD2	-	TRBJ2-7	CASSLRAGGGEQYF	TGTGCCAGCAGCTTAAGAGCGGGAGGGGGCGAGCAGTACTTC
TRBV28	-	-	TRBJ1-3	CASSTPGESSGNTIYF	TGTGCCAGCAGCACTCCCGGGGAAAGCTCTGGAAACACCATATATTTT
TRBV7-9	-	-	TRBJ1-1	CASSLEGGISEAFF	TGTGCCAGCAGCTTAGAGGGGGGGATATCTGAAGCTTTCTTT
TRBV30	-	-	TRBJ1-2	CAGIQGTNYGYTF	TGTGCCGGAATTCAGGGGACCAACTATGGCTACACCTTC
TRBV29-1	-	-	TRBJ2-3	CSVPSVTPSDTQYF	TGCAGCGTTCCCAGTGTGACTCCCTCAGATACGCAGTATTTT
TRBV5-6	TRBD1	-	TRBJ1-5	CASSLGSLTGGVQPQHF	TGTGCCAGCAGCTTGGGTAGCCTTACAGGGGGCGTTCAGCCCCAGCATTTT
TRBV30	-	-	TRBJ1-4	CAWAERREKLFF	TGTGCCTGGGCAGAGAGGAGGGAAAAACTGTTTTTT
TRBV27	-	-	TRBJ1-2	CASSKTGYGYTF	TGTGCCAGCAGTAAAACAGGGTATGGCTACACCTTC
TRBV5-1	-	few	TRBJ2-5	CASRSTGSETQYF	TGCGCCAGCAGATCCACCGGGTCAGAGACCCAGTACTTC
TRBV10-3	-	-	TRBJ2-5	CAISEPGRSETQYF	TGTGCCATCAGTGAGCCGGGGAGGTCAGAGACCCAGTACTTC
TRBV7-2	TRBD2	-	TRBJ2-7	CASSQQRGGGYEQYF	TGTGCCAGCAGCCAACAGCGGGGGGGCGGATACGAGCAGTACTTC
TRBV12-1	-	-	TRBJ1-2	CASSFVRGLYTF	TGTGCCAGCAGCTTTGTACGGGGTCTCTACACCTTC
TRBV7-8	-	-	TRBJ1-2	CASAAEGFTGYTF	TGTGCCAGCGCGGCGGAGGGTTTCACTGGCTACACCTTC
TRBV18	-	-	TRBJ2-7	CASSPRDTTYEQYF	TGTGCCAGCTCACCACGGGACACCACCTACGAGCAGTACTTC
TRBV4-1	-	-	TRBJ2-3	CASSPERATDTQYF	TGCGCCAGCAGCCCAGAGCGGGCGACAGATACGCAGTATTTT
TRBV7-6	-	-	TRBJ2-1	CASSPTGRLTYNEQFF	TGTGCCAGCAGCCCAACAGGGCGGTTAACCTACAATGAGCAGTTCTTC
TRBV4-1	TRBD1	-	TRBJ1-3	CASSQGSGTGRGNTIYF	TGCGCCAGCAGCCAAGGCAGCGGGACAGGGAGGGGAAACACCATATATTTT
TRBV4-3	-	-	TRBJ2-1	CASSLSSRTNEQFF	TGCGCCAGCAGCCTAAGCTCTAGAACCAATGAGCAGTTCTTC
TRBV7-9	-	-	TRBJ1-1	CASSHDRWNAEAFF	TGTGCCAGCAGTCACGACAGGTGGAACGCTGAAGCTTTCTTT
TRBV2	-	-	TRBJ2-7	CASIFRGSYEQYF	TGTGCCAGCATCTTCCGGGGTTCCTACGAGCAGTACTTC
TRBV21-1	-	-	TRBJ2-3	CASSSSSRDRDTDTQYF	TGTGCCAGCAGCTCCTCAAGCCGGGACAGGGACACAGATACGCAGTATTTT
TRBV29-1	TRBD1	-	TRBJ2-3	CSAGQNTDTQYF	TGCAGCGCGGGACAGAACACAGATACGCAGTATTTT